This T cell receptor (beta chain) appears in the sequencing data of a study of blood T cell repertoires in COVID-19. Study context: Acute and convalescent COVID-19 specimens originated in the United States, Italy and Spain. The analysed material was cDNA or gDNA that came from T cells, B-cell-depleted T cells, or PBMCs.

Assay used: immunoSEQ multiplex PCR; TCRdb lists only in-frame clones, some missing. This table has around 68,000 clones, around 80% appearing once. There are 13 residues in the CDR3. Germline V gene lookup returns CDR1 MGHRA and CDR2 YSYEKL. V was pared by 4 bases and J by 3 bases, with 1 base of the junction left unmatched. The TCR comes from a woman aged 50 to 60 with acute or convalescent COVID-19. What was sequenced was peripheral blood. The gene calls are TRBV4-1 and TRBJ2-3; the match to TRBD1 covers 7 bases. The CDR3 coding sequence is TGCGCCAGCAGCCTACAGGGGACAGATACGCAGTATTTT. Protein: CASSLQGTDTQYF.